Listed below are T cell receptor beta chains from one sample, sequenced in a study of T-cell memory formation after mild COVID-19. One entry per CDR3 protein results from TCRdb running MiXCR on the 5' RACE reads. The sample has under 450,000 distinct CDR3 sequences, 20% to 25% seen once. Material for sequencing was PBMCs or a T cell subset sorted from them (not recorded which). The source of these receptors is a man aged 18 to 30 who had mild COVID-19 (a few samples of this study predate the infection). Cell type and time point are not known. The CDR3 runs from the conserved cysteine through the conserved F or W. The D gene is left open where the match is weak. Only part of the rows carry a size: once, few, many, or a class if the clone is expanded.

d_call	j_call	clone_size	v_call	cdr3_aa
TRBD1	TRBJ1-1	few	TRBV4-1	CASSRTGGEDTEAFF
TRBD2	TRBJ2-3	few	TRBV7-3	CASSLGTSGETDTQYF
TRBD2	TRBJ2-1	.	TRBV5-1	CASSDGGTSYNEQFF
.	TRBJ1-5	few	TRBV6-1	CASVQAWGYSNQPQHF
.	TRBJ2-1	few	TRBV9	CASRGVGAEYNEQFF
.	TRBJ1-6	few	TRBV9	CASSAGNSPLHF
.	TRBJ2-1	.	TRBV5-1	CASSTVPGDDNEQFF
TRBD1	TRBJ2-1	.	TRBV7-2	CASSLGDRGWDEQFF
.	TRBJ2-2	.	TRBV7-3	CASSPLPTNTGELFF
TRBD1	TRBJ2-2	few	TRBV5-1	CASSTDRGNTGELFF
.	TRBJ1-2	.	TRBV5-1	CASSSPDGLKYGYTF
TRBD1	TRBJ1-5	.	TRBV12-3/TRBV12-4	CASSIQGAVSNQPQHF
.	TRBJ2-3	.	TRBV5-1	CASSLVGGLTDTQYF
.	TRBJ1-1	few	TRBV18	CASSPSTRDTEAFF
.	TRBJ2-3	few	TRBV4-1	CASSRPGGPTQYF
TRBD1	TRBJ1-5	.	TRBV7-2	CASSLRGEQGNQPQHF
.	TRBJ1-2	.	TRBV9	CASSAMWTANYGYTF
.	TRBJ1-2	.	TRBV7-9	CASSLERGANYGYTF
TRBD1	TRBJ1-1	.	TRBV7-2	CASRPTGVSTEAFF
TRBD1	TRBJ1-3	few	TRBV6-6	CASSWDRAGNTIYF
.	TRBJ2-1	.	TRBV7-2	CASSVGTEYNEQFF
TRBD1	TRBJ1-1	few	TRBV5-1	CASSMGQGNTEAFF
TRBD2	TRBJ2-1	.	TRBV6-2/TRBV6-3	CASSPLAGDSNEQFF
TRBD1	TRBJ2-7	.	TRBV9	CASSGQGKGTYEQYF
.	TRBJ2-5	few	TRBV5-1	CASSQRGGAETQYF
TRBD1	TRBJ1-5	few	TRBV12-3/TRBV12-4	CASSWGQGIQPQHF
.	TRBJ1-2	few	TRBV28	CASSLLEGGDNYGYTF
.	TRBJ2-5	few	TRBV5-5	CASSLRGLEETQYF
.	TRBJ2-1	.	TRBV3-1	CASSRGVIDNEQFF
TRBD1	TRBJ1-4	.	TRBV20-1	CSGVGQGVTNEKLFF
TRBD1	TRBJ1-1	.	TRBV12-5	CASGADRAAEAFF
.	TRBJ2-5	few	TRBV4-1	CASSQGLAEGETQYF
TRBD2	TRBJ2-3	.	TRBV20-1	CRSRGGSTDTQYF
TRBD1	TRBJ1-1	few	TRBV7-3	CASSFGGLGTGTEAFF
.	TRBJ1-2	.	TRBV20-1	CSARIKAKSGGYTF
.	TRBJ1-2	many	TRBV7-8	CASSFTGNGYTF
.	TRBJ2-5	few	TRBV11-2	CASKRGALETQYF
.	TRBJ1-3	many	TRBV4-2	CASSQDLRQVSGNTIYF
.	TRBJ2-7	.	TRBV5-6	CASSDWKGLGSYEQYF
TRBD2	TRBJ2-3	.	TRBV11-1	CASSLTSGGPDTQYF
.	TRBJ1-1	many	TRBV5-1	CASSLRPGAYSAMNTEAFF
.	TRBJ2-4	few	TRBV6-2/TRBV6-3	CASSASRVGTDIQYF
.	TRBJ2-3	.	TRBV2	CASSEALAGAQYF
TRBD2	TRBJ2-7	few	TRBV4-2	CASSQDGGETYEQYF
.	TRBJ1-1	few	TRBV7-9	CASSPTTPRAGHNTEAFF
.	TRBJ2-3	.	TRBV28	CASSDDTDTQYF
.	TRBJ1-1	many	TRBV7-3	CASSSPDTEAFF
.	TRBJ2-5	.	TRBV6-1	CASSEGLMAETQYF
.	TRBJ1-5	few	TRBV4-3	CASSQYRSNQPQHF
.	TRBJ2-3	few	TRBV29-1	CSVGAGAPTDTQYF
.	TRBJ1-6	few	TRBV15	CATSSRDRSSYNSPLHF
.	TRBJ2-5	few	TRBV20-1	CSARRGREETQYF
.	TRBJ2-3	many	TRBV7-2	CASSPYSTDTQYF
.	TRBJ2-3	.	TRBV10-3	CAISDGPSGADTQYF
TRBD1	TRBJ1-2	.	TRBV29-1	CSASPGTGDGYTF
.	TRBJ2-3	.	TRBV5-1	CASSLGGATSTDTQYF
.	TRBJ1-6	many	TRBV5-5	CASSLAQGDSPLHF
.	TRBJ2-2	few	TRBV11-1	CASGHLNTGELFF
.	TRBJ1-4	few	TRBV29-1	CSRRVSNEKLFF